This T cell receptor beta chain was found in a study of the immune and genomic landscape of osteosarcoma. Background on the study: Diagnosis ages spanned about 5-81 years, median about 28.

Some clones are missing from TCRdb's copy, which holds only in-frame ones; the method was immunoSEQ multiplex PCR. This table has over 1,000 clones, about 68% appearing once. This CDR3 has 15 residues. V was cut by 7 bases and J by 10 bases, with 20 bases left in between. CDR1 is SNHLY, CDR2 FYNNEI, per germline. The origin of this receptor is a man aged 25 to 40 with osteosarcoma. The sequenced sample was primary tumor tissue from the femur. This chain connects TRBV2 to TRBJ1-6, with TRBD1 as a possible D gene (5 bases). CDR3 nucleotides: TGTGCCAGCACTGCCCTCCAGGGTGGAAGGTCACCCCTCCACTTT. Its protein product is CASTALQGGRSPLHF.